This T cell receptor beta chain was sequenced during a study of early T cells in non-severe SARS-CoV-2 infection. About the study: Investigators sequenced bulk RNA drawn from unsorted whole blood, and chains remained unpaired.

The CDR3 spans 17 residues. Trimming shortened V by 5 bases and J by 2 bases, and 22 bases separated the two germline ends. Germline values: CDR1 SEHNR, CDR2 FQNEAQ (reference sequence). Notes on the study in general: The VDJdb matching leaned toward anti-spike CD8 responses and overlooked private and CD4 specificities.

Ten or more counts support this clonotype. The antigen is not known. Tagging with unique molecular identifiers was applied to individual cDNA molecules. TCRdb re-analysed the 5' RACE reads in MiXCR, keeping a single row per CDR3 protein. The sample has around 99,000 distinct CDR3 sequences, approximately 15% seen once. The receptor comes from an adult who was a healthcare worker with PCR-confirmed SARS-CoV-2 infection or an uninfected control (not recorded which). The V and J genes are TRBV7-9 and TRBJ2-7; D gene unclear. The sample consisted of whole blood, taken at baseline. In DNA form, the CDR3 reads TGTGCCAGCAGCCCCCCAGGACGGATCACGGCCGCCTACGAGCAGTACTTC. This encodes CASSPPGRITAAYEQYF.